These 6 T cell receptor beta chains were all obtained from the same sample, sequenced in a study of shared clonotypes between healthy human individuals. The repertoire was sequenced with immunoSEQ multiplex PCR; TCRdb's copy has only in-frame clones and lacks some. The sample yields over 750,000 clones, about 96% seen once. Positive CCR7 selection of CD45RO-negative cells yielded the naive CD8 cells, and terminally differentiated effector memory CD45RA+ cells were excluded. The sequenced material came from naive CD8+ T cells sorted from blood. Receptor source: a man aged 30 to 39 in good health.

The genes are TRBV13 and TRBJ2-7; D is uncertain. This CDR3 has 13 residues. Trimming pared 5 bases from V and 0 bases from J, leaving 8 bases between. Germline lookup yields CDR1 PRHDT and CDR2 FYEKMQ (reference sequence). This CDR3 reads CASSPTYSYEQYF. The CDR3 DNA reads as TGTGCCAGCAGCCCGACATACTCCTACGAGCAGTACTTC. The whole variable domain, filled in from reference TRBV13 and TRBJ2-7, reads AAGVIQSPRHLIKEKRETATLKCYPIPRHDTVYWYQQGPGQDPQFLISFYEKMQSDKGSIPDRFSAQQFSDYHSELNMSSLELGDSALYFCASSPTYSYEQYFGPGTRLTVT.

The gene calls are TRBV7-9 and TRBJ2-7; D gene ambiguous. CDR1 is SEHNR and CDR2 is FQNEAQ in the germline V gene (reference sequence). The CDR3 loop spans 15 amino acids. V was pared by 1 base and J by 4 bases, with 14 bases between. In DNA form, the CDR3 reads TGTGCCAGCAGCTTAGATGGGCCCGACGGTTACGAGCAGTACTTC. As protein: CASSLDGPDGYEQYF.

The CDR3 bases are TGTGCCAGCAGCTTAGAGCGGACCGGGGAGCTGTTTTTT. Protein product: CASSLERTGELFF. The J gene is TRBJ2-2, the V gene TRBV13, with D maybe TRBD2 (5 bases). The CDR3 sequence is 13 residues long. Trimming shortened V by 1 base and J by 5 bases, and 5 bases separated the two germline ends. Germline loops: CDR1 PRHDT, CDR2 FYEKMQ (reference sequence).

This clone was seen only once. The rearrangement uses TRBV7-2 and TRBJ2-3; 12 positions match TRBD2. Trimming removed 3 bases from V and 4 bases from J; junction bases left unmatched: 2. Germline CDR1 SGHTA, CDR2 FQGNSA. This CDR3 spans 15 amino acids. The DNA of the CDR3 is TGTGCCAGCAGCTTGACTAGCGGGAGCGCAGATACGCAGTATTTT. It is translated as CASSLTSGSADTQYF.

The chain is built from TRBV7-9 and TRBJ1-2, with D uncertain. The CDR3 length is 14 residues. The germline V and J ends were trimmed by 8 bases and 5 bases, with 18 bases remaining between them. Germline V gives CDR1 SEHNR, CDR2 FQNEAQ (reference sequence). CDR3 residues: CASGIVGAWYGYTF. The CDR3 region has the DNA TGTGCCAGCGGTATTGTCGGAGCCTGGTATGGCTACACCTTC. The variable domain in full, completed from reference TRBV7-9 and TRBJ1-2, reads DTGVSQNPRHKITKRGQNVTFRCDPISEHNRLYWYRQTLGQGPEFLTYFQNEAQLEKSRLLSDRFSAERPKGSFSTLEIQRTEQGDSAMYLCASGIVGAWYGYTFGSGTRLTVV.

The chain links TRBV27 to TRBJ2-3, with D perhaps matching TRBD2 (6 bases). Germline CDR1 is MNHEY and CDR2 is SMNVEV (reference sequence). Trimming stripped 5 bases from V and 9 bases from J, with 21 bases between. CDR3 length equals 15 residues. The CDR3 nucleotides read TGTGCCAGCAGTGGCCCGGGACTGCGGAATCTGACGCAGTATTTT. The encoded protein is CASSGPGLRNLTQYF.